The rows below give T cell receptor beta chains drawn from one sample of a study of CD8 T cells in Susac syndrome. TCRdb itself ran the immunoSEQ multiplex PCR reads through MiXCR, one entry per CDR3 protein. The sample has about 250,000 distinct CDR3 sequences, around 93% seen once. Specimen: CD4+ T cells from PBMCs. The receptors stem from a human donor with multiple sclerosis. Both conserved end residues are part of each CDR3. The D gene is left open where the match is weak. Not every row has a clone size; where given, it reads once, few, many or a size class.

D gene,V gene,J gene,clone size,CDR3 DNA,CDR3 protein
TRBD1,TRBV12-3/TRBV12-4,TRBJ1-3,NA,TGTGCCAGCAGCTCGGGACAGAACACCATATATTTT,CASSSGQNTIYF
TRBD1,TRBV5-1,TRBJ1-4,NA,TGCGCCAGCAGCGCAGGGGGTGGAGAAAAACTGTTTTTT,CASSAGGGEKLFF
TRBD1,TRBV7-2,TRBJ1-4,NA,TGTGCCAGCAGGCCCGGGACAGGGCGACCTCAGGGGAATGAAAAACTGTTTTTT,CASRPGTGRPQGNEKLFF
TRBD1,TRBV19,TRBJ2-5,NA,TGTGCCAGACCTCGGACAGGGTTAGAGACCCAGTACTTC,CARPRTGLETQYF
TRBD1,TRBV24-1,TRBJ1-5,NA,TGTGCCACCAGTGATGGAGGCAGGGGGCTGAGTCAGCCCCAGCATTTT,CATSDGGRGLSQPQHF
NA,TRBV5-4,TRBJ2-5,NA,TGTGCCAGCAGCTTGAAGGATGTGGAGACCCAGTACTTC,CASSLKDVETQYF
NA,TRBV7-9,TRBJ2-2,NA,TGTGCCAGCAGCTTAGAGCAGGCCGGGGAGCTGTTTTTT,CASSLEQAGELFF
TRBD2,TRBV27,TRBJ2-3,few,TGTGCCAGCAGTTTAGGCGGGGGTGGCACAGATACGCAGTATTTT,CASSLGGGGTDTQYF
NA,TRBV5-1,TRBJ2-7,NA,TGCGCCAGCAGCGAGGGGCCCTCCTACGAGCAGTACTTC,CASSEGPSYEQYF
TRBD1,TRBV5-1,TRBJ1-1,NA,TGCGCCAGCAGCTCAAACAGGGGGGAAGCTTTCTTT,CASSSNRGEAFF
TRBD2,TRBV5-1,TRBJ2-1,once,TGCGCCAGCAGCTTGCCGACTAGCGGGGGGTACAATGAGCAGTTCTTC,CASSLPTSGGYNEQFF
NA,TRBV2,TRBJ2-3,NA,TGTGCCAGCACTGGTCCATTCAGCACAGATACGCAGTATTTT,CASTGPFSTDTQYF
NA,TRBV15,TRBJ2-5,NA,TGTGCCACCAGCAGAGATCGAGAGACCCAGTACTTC,CATSRDRETQYF
NA,TRBV19,TRBJ2-5,NA,TGTGCCAGTAGTGCCCTCGGGGGTTTACAAGAGACCCAGTACTTC,CASSALGGLQETQYF
NA,TRBV2,TRBJ1-2,once,TGTGCCAGCAGGAGTCTCGGGGCAGCTAACTATGGCTACACCTTC,CASRSLGAANYGYTF
NA,TRBV13,TRBJ1-4,few,TGTGCCAGCCGGAGAACTAATGAAAAACTGTTTTTT,CASRRTNEKLFF
NA,TRBV30,TRBJ1-3,NA,TGTGCCTGGAGCGTGGGTACCGGAGGAAACACCATATATTTT,CAWSVGTGGNTIYF
TRBD1,TRBV18,TRBJ2-5,NA,TGTGCCAGCTCACCACCGCCGGCCAGGGGGCTTGGTGAGACCCAGTACTTC,CASSPPPARGLGETQYF
TRBD2,TRBV3-1,TRBJ2-5,once,TGTGCCAGCAGCCCCCCAGGTGGGGGGGAAAAGACCCAGTACTTC,CASSPPGGGEKTQYF
TRBD2,TRBV5-6,TRBJ2-3,NA,TGTGCCAGCAGCCCGGGACTAGCGAGCAGCACAGATACGCAGTATTTT,CASSPGLASSTDTQYF
NA,TRBV3-1,TRBJ1-6,NA,TGTGCCAGCAGCCAAGAGGAGGGGACGGCGAATTCACCCCTCCACTTT,CASSQEEGTANSPLHF
NA,TRBV5-1,TRBJ1-2,once,TGCGCCAGCAGCCCCGACCCAGGGAGTTTTGGTGGCTACACCTTC,CASSPDPGSFGGYTF
TRBD1,TRBV30,TRBJ1-2,NA,TGTGCCTGGAAGGACAGGGGGTTAGACTATGGCTACACCTTC,CAWKDRGLDYGYTF
NA,TRBV30,TRBJ2-4,NA,TGTGCCTGGAGTGTAGCACAGGTGAAAAACATTCAGTACTTC,CAWSVAQVKNIQYF
NA,TRBV3-1,TRBJ2-3,NA,TGTGCCAGCAGCCGGGACACCCGCACAGATACGCAGTATTTT,CASSRDTRTDTQYF
TRBD1,TRBV12-3/TRBV12-4,TRBJ2-7,NA,TGTGCCAGCAGCCGTCCCACAGGGGGTACCTACGAGCAGTACTTC,CASSRPTGGTYEQYF